This T cell receptor (beta chain) comes out of a study of blood T cells in healthy people across ages. General observations from the study: Per-million-T-cell TCR beta diversity fell roughly linearly with age. Leaving the PBMCs unsorted stopped any conclusive comparison of naive versus antigen-experienced cells.

As concerns this clonotype: Antigen: not known.

Alongside a J-beta primer mix, a sample-barcoded 5' primer served in a second PCR lasting about 7 to 12 cycles. TCRdb reanalysed the 5' RACE reads using MiXCR and keeps one entry per CDR3 protein. The sample yields hundreds of thousands of distinct CDR3 sequences, 45% to 60% seen once. With 1 base removed from V and 15 bases from J, the gap between germline ends came to 8 bases. Germline assignment: CDR1 SGHRS and CDR2 YFSETQ. The CDR3 consists of 10 residues. The sequence was obtained from an elderly woman in good health. Source material: blood. V gene TRBV5-1 combines with J gene TRBJ1-5; perhaps TRBD1 as D (5 bases). This CDR3 reads CASSLRGRHF. DNA for the CDR3: TGCGCCAGCAGCTTGAGGGGCCGGCATTTT.